This passage covers 27 T cell receptor beta chains from one sample sequenced in a study of T cell responses to AZD1222 COVID-19 vaccine. Measured with immunoSEQ multiplex PCR; TCRdb has only the in-frame clones, and not every one. Among approximately 110,000 clones listed, 85% to 90% were seen once. Specimen: peripheral blood, collected on day 0 of AZD1222 vaccination. Receptors originate from an adult in good health.

The chain carries TRBV5-6 and TRBJ1-5; 7 bases agree with TRBD1. CDR1 is SGHDT and CDR2 is YYEEEE in the germline V gene. CDR3 length equals 17 residues. Trimming took 0 bases from V and 5 from J; bases not matched to a gene: 11. The CDR3 DNA sequence: TGTGCCAGCAGCTTGGGTGGACAGGCCCTGAGGTATCAGCCCCAGCATTTT. This sequence encodes CASSLGGQALRYQPQHF.

The gene calls are TRBV12-3 or TRBV12-4 and TRBJ2-1, with D uncertain. This CDR3 has 11 amino acids. Trimming removed 3 bases from V and 7 bases from J, with 4 bases in between. DNA of the CDR3: TGTGCCAGCAGTTTGGGAAATGAGCAGTTCTTC. Protein: CASSLGNEQFF.

The chain carries TRBV2 and TRBJ2-4; D remains ambiguous. Germline V lookup: CDR1 SNHLY, CDR2 FYNNEI. The CDR3 consists of 14 residues. The ends were cut back, 2 bases at V and 1 base at J, with 6 bases in the middle. The CDR3 loop is CASSERPAKNIQYF. CDR3 in DNA: TGTGCCAGCAGTGAACGACCGGCCAAAAACATTCAGTACTTC.

The rearrangement links TRBV6-4 to TRBJ2-5, with 8 bases aligning to TRBD2. V lost 6 bases, J lost 1 base, and 10 bases stayed unmatched. Germline loops: CDR1 MRHNA, CDR2 SNTAGT. The CDR3 sequence is 16 residues long. CDR3 nucleotide sequence: TGTGCCAGCAGGGGTCTTAGCGGGATGACCCAAGAGACCCAGTACTTC. Translating gives CASRGLSGMTQETQYF.

V gene TRBV6-5 combines with J gene TRBJ1-2, with 7 bases matching TRBD1. Trimming cost V 8 bases and J 8 bases; bases outside gene matches: 11. There are 13 residues in the CDR3. From germline, CDR1 is MNHEY and CDR2 SVGAGI. CDR3 DNA sequence: TGTGCCAGCTATCGAACAGGGGTGGAGGGCTACACCTTC. This translates into CASYRTGVEGYTF.

The gene calls are TRBV5-5 and TRBJ1-1; D remains unclear. This CDR3 contains 12 residues. The V gene's germline CDR1 is SGHKS and CDR2 YYEKEE (reference sequence). V was shortened by 4 bases and J by 11 bases, with 15 bases between the two germline ends. The CDR3 sequence is CASSLAGFQAFF. The DNA of the CDR3 is TGTGCCAGCAGCCTAGCCGGCTTTCAGGCTTTCTTT.

This sequence joins TRBV29-1 and TRBJ2-7, with 14 bases lining up with TRBD2. Germline values: CDR1 SQVTM, CDR2 ANQGSEA. With 4 bases clipped from V and 2 bases from J, the junction kept 7 bases outside the gene matches. This CDR3 region has 16 residues. The CDR3 DNA sequence: TGCAGCGTTGCCGGGACTAGCGGGAGAATAGCCTACGAGCAGTACTTC. Its translation is CSVAGTSGRIAYEQYF.

With respect to this clone: The sample contains more than one DNA sequence encoding this CDR3. This chain connects TRBV12-3 or TRBV12-4 to TRBJ1-1; D call uncertain. The CDR3 is 13 residues long. The ends were cut back, 6 bases at V and 4 bases at J, with 12 bases in the middle. Here the CDR3 DNA reads TGTGCCAGCAGCCTAGGAGGACTCACTGAAGCTTTCTTT. It yields the protein CASSLGGLTEAFF.

The chain employs TRBV2 and TRBJ2-7; D is ambiguous. Per the germline V gene, CDR1 is SNHLY and CDR2 is FYNNEI. The CDR3 consists of 12 residues. The ends were cut back, 4 bases at V and 7 bases at J, with 11 bases in the middle. The CDR3 here is CASSADGWEQYF. The CDR3 DNA sequence: TGTGCCAGCAGTGCCGACGGCTGGGAGCAGTACTTC.

V gene TRBV4-1 combines with J gene TRBJ1-5, with unresolved D. The CDR3 is made up of 15 amino acids. Trimming stripped 0 bases from V and 5 bases from J, with 11 bases between. CDR1 and CDR2 from the germline V gene are MGHRA and YSYEKL. CDR3 loop: CASSQEGGYDQPQHF. CDR3 sequence (DNA): TGCGCCAGCAGCCAAGAGGGAGGGTATGATCAGCCCCAGCATTTT.

The rearrangement joins TRBV6-5 to TRBJ1-1, with D possibly being TRBD1 (6 bases). V lost 7 bases, J lost 5 bases, and 11 bases lay in between. CDR3 length: 12 residues. The V gene's germline CDR1 is MNHEY and CDR2 SVGAGI. The CDR3 region is CASTWGRTEAFF. The CDR3 DNA follows: TGTGCCAGCACATGGGGGCGGACTGAAGCTTTCTTT.

The CDR3 nucleotides are TGTGCCAGCAGAGAGGACAGGGCAAGGGGCACTGAAGCTTTCTTT. This codes for CASREDRARGTEAFF. V and J are TRBV2 and TRBJ1-1; TRBD1 matches 8 bases. Germline V gene sequence: CDR1 SNHLY, CDR2 FYNNEI. The trim removed 6 bases at V and 4 bases at J, leaving 10 bases unmatched. This CDR3 is 15 amino acids long.

The chain links TRBV5-1 to TRBJ2-7, with 10 bases matching TRBD2. Germline V lookup: CDR1 SGHRS, CDR2 YFSETQ. J gave up 3 bases and V 4 bases, and 4 bases lay outside the gene matches. The CDR3 runs 14 residues. Here the CDR3 reads CASSQTSGNYEQYF. CDR3 coding DNA: TGCGCCAGCAGCCAAACTAGCGGGAACTACGAGCAGTACTTC.

The CDR3 loop reads CASRTTESGNTEAFF. The CDR3 region has the DNA TGTGCCAGTAGGACTACAGAGTCAGGGAACACTGAAGCTTTCTTT. This chain uses TRBV19 with TRBJ1-1; D unclear. CDR1 and CDR2 (germline): LNHDA, SQIVND (reference sequence). Trimming cost V 6 bases and J 1 base, with 15 bases left between them. The CDR3 loop spans 15 amino acids.

The chain joins TRBV28 to TRBJ1-1; TRBD1 agrees at 8 bases. Unmatched junction bases numbered 13, after V lost 6 bases and J lost 7 bases. In germline, CDR1 is MDHEN, CDR2 SYDVKM. The CDR3 contains 15 residues. In DNA, the CDR3 is TGTGCCAGCAGCTCACCCTATACAGGGGGGGATGAAGCTTTCTTT. Translated: CASSSPYTGGDEAFF.

The chain couples TRBV5-1 to TRBJ1-1; tentative D call: TRBD1 (5 bases). The CDR3 has 12 residues. From germline, CDR1 is SGHRS and CDR2 YFSETQ. Trimming removed 4 bases at V and 5 bases at J, with 9 bases between. CDR3 coding DNA: TGCGCCAGCAGCCAGGGACGGACTGAAGCTTTCTTT. Translating it yields CASSQGRTEAFF. Full variable domain (rest looked up from reference TRBV5-1 and TRBJ1-1): KAGVTQTPRYLIKTRGQQVTLSCSPISGHRSVSWYQQTPGQGLQFLFEYFSETQRNKGNFPGRFSGRQFSNSRSEMNVSTLELGDSALYLCASSQGRTEAFFGQGTRLTVV.

The DNA of the CDR3 is TGTGCCAGCAGATACAGACATGGCCCGCATAGTCAGCCCCAGCATTTT. Protein product: CASRYRHGPHSQPQHF. The chain is built from TRBV5-5 and TRBJ1-5; D is unclear. Trimming removed 5 bases from V and 6 bases from J, with 21 bases in between. Germline CDR1 reads SGHKS; CDR2 reads YYEKEE (reference sequence). CDR3 size: 16 residues. Using reference TRBV5-5 and TRBJ1-5 for the parts outside the CDR3, the full variable domain is DAGVTQSPTHLIKTRGQQVTLRCSPISGHKSVSWYQQVLGQGPQFIFQYYEKEERGRGNFPDRFSARQFPNYSSELNVNALLLGDSALYLCASRYRHGPHSQPQHFGDGTRLSIL.

The rearrangement joins TRBV19 to TRBJ2-6; possibly TRBD1 or TRBD2 for D (5 bases each). V lost 5 bases and J 2 bases, leaving 13 bases between the germline ends. The CDR3 is 16 amino acids. CDR1 LNHDA and CDR2 SQIVND come from the germline V gene (reference sequence). The DNA of the CDR3 is TGTGCCAGTAGTTTCCTACGGGGCACTGGGGCCAACGTCCTGACTTTC. This gives the protein CASSFLRGTGANVLTF.

The chain is built from TRBV11-2 and TRBJ1-1; D unresolved. Germline lookup yields CDR1 SGHAT and CDR2 FQNNGV. The V end was cut by 0 bases, the J end by 0 bases, with 8 bases between. This CDR3 has 15 amino acids. The CDR3 spells CASSLDPSLNTEAFF. The CDR3 nucleotides are TGTGCCAGCAGCTTAGACCCTTCATTGAACACTGAAGCTTTCTTT.

The rearrangement uses TRBV27 and TRBJ1-6; D call uncertain. Trimming took 5 bases from V and 2 from J, leaving 13 bases between them. Germline V gives CDR1 MNHEY, CDR2 SMNVEV (reference sequence). CDR3 length equals 16 residues. This CDR3 is CASSETDGAYNSPLHF. CDR3 sequence (DNA): TGTGCCAGCAGTGAAACAGACGGAGCCTATAATTCACCCCTCCACTTT.

The gene calls are TRBV19 and TRBJ1-2, with D tentatively TRBD1 (5 bases). The length of the CDR3 is 14 residues. The ends were cut back, 7 bases at V and 3 bases at J, with 15 bases in the middle. Germline V CDR1 and CDR2: LNHDA, SQIVND (reference sequence). As DNA, the CDR3 is TGTGCCAGTACTTCCTATGAAGGGGACTATGGCTACACCTTC. Translated, it gives CASTSYEGDYGYTF.

The J gene is TRBJ1-2, the V gene TRBV6-5; D uncertain. Looked up from germline, CDR1 is MNHEY and CDR2 is SVGAGI. The CDR3 extends over 12 amino acids. V was trimmed by 4 bases and J by 6 bases, leaving 9 bases between them. The CDR3 DNA follows: TGTGCCAGCAGTTTTGGAGGGAATGGCTACACCTTC. Translated: CASSFGGNGYTF.

The CDR3 sequence: CASSQDPQGSDQPQHF. For the CDR3, the DNA is TGCGCCAGCAGCCAAGATCCCCAGGGATCGGATCAGCCCCAGCATTTT. The chain carries TRBV4-3 and TRBJ1-5; TRBD1 might be the D (5 bases). Per the germline V gene, CDR1 is LGHNA and CDR2 is YSLEER. Trimming took off 0 bases at V and 5 bases at J, with 14 bases between the two ends. The CDR3 extends over 16 amino acids.

The chain recombines TRBV7-2 with TRBJ2-3; D perhaps matches TRBD2 (5 bases). The CDR3 contains 14 residues. The V and J ends lost 4 bases and 5 bases respectively, with 13 bases between them. Germline CDR1 is SGHTA and CDR2 is FQGNSA. This chain's CDR3 is CASSSTRVLDTQYF. CDR3 DNA sequence: TGTGCCAGCAGCTCCACGAGGGTGTTAGATACGCAGTATTTT.

The V gene is TRBV12-5, the J gene TRBJ2-1, with D possibly matching TRBD1 (5 bases). The V gene lost 6 bases and the J gene lost 0 bases, with 6 bases spanning the gap. The CDR3 extends over 13 amino acids. In germline, CDR1 is LGHNT, CDR2 FRNRAP. For the CDR3, the DNA is TGTGCTAGTGGGACAGTCTCCTACAATGAGCAGTTCTTC. Encoded protein: CASGTVSYNEQFF.

The DNA for the CDR3 is TGTGCCAGTAGTATAGCGGGGACAGGGGGTCGATCGGCTTTCTTT. Protein: CASSIAGTGGRSAFF. The chain is built from TRBV19 and TRBJ1-1; 11 bases agree with TRBD1. Germline V gene sequence: CDR1 LNHDA, CDR2 SQIVND (reference sequence). There are 15 residues in the CDR3. V lost 1 base to trimming and J lost 11 bases; unmatched junction nucleotides: 9.

The chain couples TRBV27 to TRBJ1-2; no reliable D call. CDR3 length: 14 residues. Germline V gives CDR1 MNHEY, CDR2 SMNVEV (reference sequence). Deletions cut 6 bases from V and 4 bases from J, with 15 bases between. Here the CDR3 reads CASSLRGFGYGYTF. The CDR3 DNA is TGTGCCAGCAGCCTCCGCGGGTTTGGCTATGGCTACACCTTC.